The 22 T cell receptor beta chains listed next were all sequenced from one sample in a study of T cell changes during pregnancy in multiple sclerosis. Produced via immunoSEQ multiplex PCR; TCRdb's table is partial and in-frame only. The profile covers 30,000 to 40,000 clones, with over 80% appearing a single time and around 0.35% taken by the ten largest. The sequenced sample was CD4+ T cells from peripheral blood mononuclear cells, obtained in the third trimester of pregnancy. These receptor sequences come from a female donor in good health, enrolled as a control in a pregnancy study.

The V call is TRBV5-6, the J call TRBJ2-7; D is undetermined. CDR1 and CDR2 from the germline V gene are SGHDT and YYEEEE. This CDR3 comprises 14 residues. V was cut by 1 base and J by 0 bases, with 8 bases left in between. The CDR3 region has the DNA TGTGCCAGCAGCTTGCCGCTGAGCTCCTACGAGCAGTACTTC. Translation gives CASSLPLSSYEQYF.

The chain couples TRBV6-1 to TRBJ1-5, with 7 nucleotides matching TRBD1. The CDR3 contains 15 residues. J gave up 4 bases and V 1 base, and 4 bases lay outside the gene matches. CDR1 is MNHNS and CDR2 is SASEGT in the germline V gene. The CDR3 DNA reads TGTGCCAGCAGTGAAGAGGGACAGTCAAATCAGCCCCAGCATTTT. Translating it yields CASSEEGQSNQPQHF.

V and J are TRBV19 and TRBJ1-1; TRBD1 aligns across 7 bases. V shed 3 bases and J 8 bases; nucleotides not matched to a gene: 6. The CDR3 length is 13 residues. The germline gives CDR1 LNHDA, CDR2 SQIVND (reference sequence). CDR3 residues: CASSIRGPSEAFF. The CDR3, as DNA: TGTGCCAGTAGTATTAGGGGGCCCTCAGAAGCTTTCTTT.

There are a few counts of this clone. The V and J genes are TRBV2 and TRBJ2-7; no clear D. The CDR3 contains 13 residues. Per the germline V gene, CDR1 is SNHLY and CDR2 is FYNNEI. Trimming removed 4 bases from V and 0 bases from J, with 7 bases in between. The CDR3 protein is CASSGEYSYEQYF. The CDR3, as DNA: TGTGCCAGCAGTGGCGAGTACTCCTACGAGCAGTACTTC.

The rearrangement joins TRBV5-1 to TRBJ2-5, with D perhaps matching TRBD1 (5 bases). V gave up 5 bases and J gave up 5 bases, with 13 bases separating them. This CDR3 contains 13 residues. Germline V gene data show CDR1 as SGHRS and CDR2 as YFSETQ. CDR3 amino acids: CASRKGSMETQYF. The CDR3 DNA reads as TGCGCCAGCAGAAAGGGGTCCATGGAGACCCAGTACTTC.

This chain's CDR3 is CASSERGLLDTEAFF. CDR3 nucleotides: TGTGCCAGCAGTGAGAGGGGGCTCTTGGACACTGAAGCTTTCTTT. The chain carries TRBV2 and TRBJ1-1; 7 bases line up with TRBD1. Trimming cost V 3 bases and J 3 bases; bases outside gene matches: 7. The CDR3 is 15 amino acids. Germline V gene data show CDR1 as SNHLY and CDR2 as FYNNEI.

The chain recombines TRBV28 with TRBJ1-1, with unresolved D. The CDR3 extends over 13 amino acids. Trimming took off 8 bases at V and 1 base at J, with 11 bases between the two ends. The germline CDR1 and CDR2 sequences are MDHEN and SYDVKM. In DNA form, the CDR3 reads TGTGCCAGCCTTGGGAGGGCGAACACTGAAGCTTTCTTT. Protein sequence: CASLGRANTEAFF.

The CDR3 DNA reads as TGTGCCAGCAGTGCCGACTCGGATAGGACAGGGGCTTTGTGCGAAGAGACCCAGTACTTC. Amino acids: CASSADSDRTGALCEETQYF. V and J are TRBV6-4 and TRBJ2-5; TRBD1 matches at 9 bases. The CDR3 runs to 20 residues. V lost 4 bases to trimming and J lost 3 bases; unmatched junction nucleotides: 21. The germline V gene has CDR1 MRHNA and CDR2 SNTAGT.

This chain connects TRBV6-1 to TRBJ2-1; TRBD2 agrees at 8 bases. In germline, CDR1 is MNHNS, CDR2 SASEGT. V lost 7 bases and J lost 6; bases outside the gene matches: 11. This CDR3 comprises 15 residues. The CDR3 region is CASIPPGLVSNEQFF. The DNA of the CDR3 is TGTGCCAGCATTCCACCGGGACTAGTGAGCAATGAGCAGTTCTTC.

The chain joins TRBV7-6 to TRBJ2-3; D is unclear. CDR3 length: 14 amino acids. Trimming removed 0 bases from V and 5 bases from J, with 9 bases in between. CDR1 and CDR2 from the germline V gene are SGHVS and FNYEAQ. The CDR3 nucleotides read TGTGCCAGCAGCTTAGCCCCTAATGAAGATACGCAGTATTTT. It encodes CASSLAPNEDTQYF.

V is TRBV11-3 and J is TRBJ2-3, with TRBD2 matching 8 bases. J was trimmed by 0 bases and V by 5 bases; bases with no gene match: 7. The CDR3 is made up of 16 amino acids. The V gene's germline CDR1 is SGHNT and CDR2 YENEEA. The CDR3: CASSRSGGSSTDTQYF. The CDR3 DNA sequence: TGTGCCAGCAGCCGAAGCGGGGGCTCTAGCACAGATACGCAGTATTTT. Full variable domain (outside the CDR3, taken from reference TRBV11-3 and TRBJ2-3): EAGVVQSPRYKIIEKKQPVAFWCNPISGHNTLYWYLQNLGQGPELLIRYENEEAVDDSQLPKDRFSAERLKGVDSTLKIQPAELGDSAVYLCASSRSGGSSTDTQYFGPGTRLTVL.

The chain has TRBV6-5 and TRBJ1-1; the D gene is possibly TRBD1 (6 bases). V was pared by 4 bases and J by 3 bases, with 12 bases between. The CDR3 sequence is 14 residues long. CDR1 is MNHEY, CDR2 SVGAGI, per germline. CDR3 in amino acids: CASSFRGRYTEAFF. As DNA, the CDR3 is TGTGCCAGCAGTTTCAGGGGCAGGTACACTGAAGCTTTCTTT.

The rearrangement links TRBV27 to TRBJ2-7; 11 nucleotides match TRBD2. The trim removed 2 bases at V and 6 bases at J, leaving 6 bases unmatched. This CDR3 is built from 15 residues. Per the germline V gene, CDR1 is MNHEY and CDR2 is SMNVEV (reference sequence). CDR3 residues: CASSLTSGSSGEQYF. The CDR3 coding sequence is TGTGCCAGCAGTTTAACTAGCGGGAGTTCAGGCGAGCAGTACTTC.

The CDR3 reads CASSESPGRRAKNIQYF. The CDR3 DNA is TGTGCCAGCAGTGAAAGCCCGGGGAGACGGGCCAAAAACATTCAGTACTTC. This chain connects TRBV6-1 to TRBJ2-4, with D possibly matching TRBD2 (5 bases). Trimming shortened V by 2 bases and J by 1 base, and 15 bases separated the two germline ends. Germline CDR1 reads MNHNS; CDR2 reads SASEGT. The CDR3 extends over 17 amino acids.

The chain joins TRBV11-2 to TRBJ2-5; 7 bases are a match to TRBD2. Losses at the gene ends were 2 bases for V and 1 base for J; bases not matched to a gene: 4. This CDR3 is 15 amino acids long. Germline V gene lookup returns CDR1 SGHAT and CDR2 FQNNGV. The CDR3 loop reads CASSLFGGGQETQYF. The CDR3 DNA sequence: TGTGCCAGCAGCTTATTTGGGGGGGGCCAAGAGACCCAGTACTTC.

The rearrangement joins TRBV29-1 to TRBJ1-5, with 8 bases lining up with TRBD1. This CDR3 spans 13 amino acids. With V trimmed by 7 bases and J by 5 bases, 7 bases remained unmatched. Germline assignment: CDR1 SQVTM and CDR2 ANQGSEA. CDR3 DNA: TGCAGCGCCCGATTACAGGGGGATCAGCCCCAGCATTTT. It specifies CSARLQGDQPQHF.

This chain connects TRBV27 to TRBJ1-5, with TRBD1 as a possible D gene (5 bases). This CDR3 is 13 amino acids long. Trimming took off 3 bases at V and 10 bases at J, with 13 bases between the two ends. CDR1 is MNHEY and CDR2 is SMNVEV in the germline V gene (reference sequence). This CDR3 reads CASSFSGTVPQHF. The CDR3 nucleotides read TGTGCCAGCAGTTTCAGTGGGACTGTTCCCCAGCATTTT.

The chain carries TRBV5-1 and TRBJ1-2; 11 positions match TRBD1. Germline assignment: CDR1 SGHRS and CDR2 YFSETQ. The CDR3 totals 13 residues. The ends lost 5 bases at V and 7 bases at J; junction bases unmatched: 4. The CDR3 protein is CASRDRGHPGYTF. The CDR3 bases are TGCGCCAGCAGGGACAGGGGGCATCCTGGCTACACCTTC.

V and J are TRBV5-1 and TRBJ2-1; D is possibly TRBD2 (6 bases). The length of the CDR3 is 13 residues. Germline values: CDR1 SGHRS, CDR2 YFSETQ. Trimming pared 4 bases from V and 8 bases from J, leaving 13 bases between. CDR3 amino acids: CASSGGTEDEQFF. The CDR3 DNA follows: TGCGCCAGCAGCGGCGGGACTGAGGATGAGCAGTTCTTC. Based on the CDR3 plus reference TRBV5-1 and TRBJ2-1, the full variable domain is KAGVTQTPRYLIKTRGQQVTLSCSPISGHRSVSWYQQTPGQGLQFLFEYFSETQRNKGNFPGRFSGRQFSNSRSEMNVSTLELGDSALYLCASSGGTEDEQFFGPGTRLTVL.

This clone was recorded a few times. This sequence joins TRBV19 and TRBJ1-6, with 7 bases identical to TRBD1. The trim removed 2 bases at V and 6 bases at J, leaving 7 bases unmatched. Germline V gene data show CDR1 as LNHDA and CDR2 as SQIVND (reference sequence). CDR3 length: 16 amino acids. CDR3 in amino acids: CASSISTGMGNSPLHF. The CDR3 DNA sequence: TGTGCCAGTAGTATATCGACAGGGATGGGTAATTCACCCCTCCACTTT.

The CDR3 coding sequence is TGTGCCAGCTCACCTGGGACTACGTATGAGCAGTTCTTC. As protein: CASSPGTTYEQFF. This rearrangement joins TRBV18 to TRBJ2-1; the match to TRBD2 covers 7 bases. The CDR3 loop spans 13 amino acids. V was clipped by 3 bases and J by 8 bases; unmatched bases: 4. Germline CDR1 and CDR2: KGHSH and LQKENI.

V usage is TRBV5-1 and J usage is TRBJ2-5; D is unclear. Trimming took 4 bases from V and 5 from J, leaving 24 bases between them. This CDR3 has 17 amino acids. Germline-derived CDR1 and CDR2 are SGHRS and YFSETQ. The chain's CDR3 is CASSLGNTGSGAETQYF. CDR3 bases: TGCGCCAGCAGCCTGGGAAATACCGGGTCGGGTGCGGAGACCCAGTACTTC.